A single sample gave rise to the 23 T cell receptor beta chains below, sequenced in a study of blood T cell repertoires in COVID-19. Method: immunoSEQ multiplex PCR; TCRdb's copy keeps in-frame clones and lacks some. The sample holds about 23,000 clones, around 90% seen once. Sequenced input: peripheral blood. The receptor set was obtained from a man aged 65 to 79 in a cohort sampled during active COVID-19.

The table lists this clone with a count of one. The V call is TRBV5-5, the J call TRBJ1-3; D unresolved. Trimming shortened V by 4 bases and J by 2 bases, and 10 bases separated the two germline ends. Germline V gene sequence: CDR1 SGHKS, CDR2 YYEKEE (reference sequence). The CDR3 totals 14 residues. The CDR3 DNA sequence: TGTGCCAGCAGCGCCGCGCCAACTGGAAACACCATATATTTT. Translating it yields CASSAAPTGNTIYF.

The chain recombines TRBV28 with TRBJ2-1, with 8 bases identical to TRBD2. Per germline, CDR1 MDHEN and CDR2 SYDVKM. The CDR3 consists of 13 residues. Unmatched junction bases numbered 3, after V lost 7 bases and J lost 4 bases. The CDR3 DNA reads as TGTGCCAGCAAGGTAGCGGGATACAATGAGCAGTTCTTC. As protein: CASKVAGYNEQFF.

The chain recombines TRBV3-1 (or the pseudogene TRBV3-2) with TRBJ2-7; 8 bases are a match to TRBD2. Per the germline V gene, CDR1 is LGHDT and CDR2 is YNNKEL (reference sequence). There are 15 residues in the CDR3. V shed 1 base and J 7 bases; nucleotides not matched to a gene: 9. The CDR3 protein is CASSQGRLASGEQYF. Here the CDR3 DNA reads TGTGCCAGCAGCCAAGGTAGACTAGCGTCAGGGGAGCAGTACTTC.

V is TRBV29-1 and J is TRBJ2-3, with a possible D match to TRBD2 (7 bases). The CDR3 runs to 13 residues. Trimming left V 5 bases short and J 4 bases short, with 13 bases between. Germline-derived CDR1 and CDR2 are SQVTM and ANQGSEA. The CDR3 region is CSVPGRGADTQYF. The CDR3 bases are TGCAGCGTTCCAGGGAGGGGGGCAGATACGCAGTATTTT.

The chain carries TRBV4-2 and TRBJ2-3, with 8 bases fitting TRBD2. Trimming removed 1 base from V and 3 bases from J; junction bases left unmatched: 9. This CDR3 is 17 amino acids long. Germline V CDR1 and CDR2: LGHNA, YNFKEQ. DNA for the CDR3: TGTGCCAGCAGCCAAGCGTCCAGCGGGAGCTTTACAGATACGCAGTATTTT. Its protein is CASSQASSGSFTDTQYF.

This chain links TRBV18 with TRBJ2-7; D unclear. The CDR3 extends over 13 amino acids. Germline CDR1 KGHSH, CDR2 LQKENI. Trimming cost V 2 bases and J 2 bases, with 7 bases left between them. CDR3 sequence: CASSPNSAYEQYF. Written as DNA, the CDR3 is TGTGCCAGCTCACCAAACAGTGCCTACGAGCAGTACTTC. Combining the CDR3 with reference TRBV18 and TRBJ2-7 gives the whole variable domain NAGVMQNPRHLVRRRGQEARLRCSPMKGHSHVYWYRQLPEEGLKFMVYLQKENIIDESGMPKERFSAEFPKEGPSILRIQQVVRGDSAAYFCASSPNSAYEQYFGPGTRLTVT.

The chain has TRBV5-4 and TRBJ2-1; D is possibly TRBD1 (5 bases). Germline CDR1 reads SGHNT; CDR2 reads YYREEE (reference sequence). Trimming stripped 0 bases from V and 6 bases from J, with 7 bases between. This CDR3 spans 13 amino acids. CDR3 nucleotide sequence: TGTGCCAGCAGCTTGGAGGGGCCCAATGAGCAGTTCTTC. Protein: CASSLEGPNEQFF. Drawing the rest from reference TRBV5-4 and TRBJ2-1, the complete variable domain is ETGVTQSPTHLIKTRGQQVTLRCSSQSGHNTVSWYQQALGQGPQFIFQYYREEENGRGNFPPRFSGLQFPNYSSELNVNALELDDSALYLCASSLEGPNEQFFGPGTRLTVL.

The chain links TRBV24-1 to TRBJ2-7; D call uncertain. V was pared by 3 bases and J by 2 bases, with 13 bases between. This CDR3 has 15 residues. The V gene's germline CDR1 is KGHDR and CDR2 SFDVKD. Here the CDR3 DNA reads TGTGCCACCAGTGATCCCGGGTCAACTACCTACGAGCAGTACTTC. Translation: CATSDPGSTTYEQYF.

V and J are TRBV4-2 and TRBJ2-6, with a possible D match to TRBD2 (5 bases). Germline values: CDR1 LGHNA, CDR2 YNFKEQ. This CDR3 is 16 amino acids long. V lost 4 bases and J lost 0, with 10 bases in between. This CDR3 is CASSPGLYSGANVLTF. The CDR3 DNA sequence: TGTGCCAGCAGCCCTGGACTCTACTCTGGGGCCAACGTCCTGACTTTC.

The chain uses TRBV7-2 and TRBJ1-1; TRBD1 is a possible D gene (5 bases). Trimming left V 6 bases short and J 1 base short, with 9 bases between. This CDR3 spans 13 amino acids. CDR1 and CDR2 (germline): SGHTA, FQGNSA. CDR3 DNA: TGTGCCAGCAGGGGGCACAAGAACACTGAAGCTTTCTTT. Protein: CASRGHKNTEAFF.

The chain links TRBV28 to TRBJ2-7; 9 nucleotides line up with TRBD1. V lost 6 bases to trimming and J lost 5 bases; unmatched junction nucleotides: 11. The germline V gene has CDR1 MDHEN and CDR2 SYDVKM. CDR3 length equals 15 residues. As DNA, the CDR3 is TGTGCCAGCAGACGGGCGGGGACAGGGCAAGACGAGCAGTACTTC. It encodes CASRRAGTGQDEQYF.

V usage is TRBV29-1 and J usage is TRBJ1-5; D is possibly TRBD1 (5 bases). The CDR3 extends over 13 amino acids. The V and J ends lost 3 bases and 0 bases respectively, with 6 bases between them. The germline CDR1 and CDR2 sequences are SQVTM and ANQGSEA. Written as DNA, the CDR3 is TGCAGCGTTGACCAGGGTAGCAATCAGCCCCAGCATTTT. It is translated as CSVDQGSNQPQHF.

V is TRBV2 and J is TRBJ2-3, with D perhaps matching TRBD2 (6 bases). Between the trimmed V and J ends, which lost 6 bases and 2 bases, there was a span of 15 bases. The germline gives CDR1 SNHLY, CDR2 FYNNEI. The CDR3 consists of 15 residues. The CDR3 loop is CASSLAEAPTDTQYF. CDR3 sequence (DNA): TGTGCCAGCAGCTTAGCGGAGGCCCCCACAGATACGCAGTATTTT.

The V gene is TRBV19, the J gene TRBJ1-6; D not certain. The germline V gene encodes CDR1 LNHDA and CDR2 SQIVND (reference sequence). This CDR3 is built from 13 residues. Trimming removed 6 bases at V and 6 bases at J, with 9 bases between. The CDR3 nucleotides read TGTGCCAGTAGGCGCGGGAGTAATTCACCCCTCCACTTT. Its translation: CASRRGSNSPLHF.

This chain uses TRBV2 with TRBJ2-2, with 14 bases lining up with TRBD2. Germline CDR1 SNHLY, CDR2 FYNNEI. The junction had 9 bases not matched to a gene; V was cut back by 5 bases and J by 4 bases. CDR3 length: 18 residues. Here the CDR3 DNA reads TGTGCCAGCAGTTATACCGGGACTAGCGGGAGCCGCACCGGGGAGCTGTTTTTT. This sequence encodes CASSYTGTSGSRTGELFF.

Here the CDR3 reads CASSQPASSYNEQFF. CDR3 DNA sequence: TGTGCCAGCAGCCAGCCGGCTAGCTCCTACAATGAGCAGTTCTTC. The J gene is TRBJ2-1, the V gene TRBV4-2; D remains unclear. Trimming stripped 3 bases from V and 0 bases from J, with 9 bases between. Germline V gives CDR1 LGHNA, CDR2 YNFKEQ. There are 15 residues in the CDR3.

The chain combines TRBV12-5 with TRBJ2-7; 7 nucleotides match TRBD1. Germline CDR1 LGHNT, CDR2 FRNRAP. Unmatched junction bases numbered 11, after V lost 3 bases and J lost 0 bases. The CDR3 has 17 amino acids. The CDR3 sequence: CASGFIPPGQSSYEQYF. In nucleotides, the CDR3 is TGTGCTAGTGGTTTCATCCCCCCGGGACAGAGCTCCTACGAGCAGTACTTC.

The chain employs TRBV7-9 and TRBJ2-3; 7 nucleotides line up with TRBD1. Germline V gene lookup returns CDR1 SEHNR and CDR2 FQNEAQ (reference sequence). CDR3 length: 15 residues. V lost 5 bases to trimming and J lost 0 bases; unmatched junction nucleotides: 5. In nucleotides, the CDR3 is TGTGCCAGCAGCCTCGGGACAGTTAGCACAGATACGCAGTATTTT. This encodes CASSLGTVSTDTQYF.

The CDR3 here is CASSKVTGVKCYTF. CDR3 sequence (DNA): TGTGCCAGCAGCAAAGTGACAGGGGTAAAGTGCTACACCTTC. This rearrangement joins TRBV21-1 to TRBJ1-2; TRBD1, the table's D call, was not compared with the DNA. TRBV21-1 counts as a pseudogene. The CDR3 runs 14 residues.

This chain connects TRBV7-8 to TRBJ1-5; no clear D. Germline CDR1 SGHVS, CDR2 FQNEAQ. Deletions cut 3 bases from V and 1 base from J, with 4 bases between. This CDR3 comprises 13 residues. This CDR3 is CASSFTSNQPQHF. CDR3 in DNA: TGTGCCAGCAGCTTCACAAGCAATCAGCCCCAGCATTTT.

The J gene is TRBJ2-1, the V gene TRBV10-2, with a weak D call TRBD2 (6 bases). CDR3 length: 15 amino acids. The V end lost 4 bases, the J end lost 1 base, and 11 bases lay between the germline ends. Germline V gene sequence: CDR1 WSHSY, CDR2 SAAADI. For the CDR3, the DNA is TGCGCCAGCAGTGGGGAGACTAGTTCCTACAATGAGCAGTTCTTC. Its protein product is CASSGETSSYNEQFF.

This chain joins TRBV2 and TRBJ2-7; TRBD1 agrees at 9 bases. Germline V gene lookup returns CDR1 SNHLY and CDR2 FYNNEI. The CDR3 length is 15 residues. With 6 bases clipped from V and 5 bases from J, the junction kept 11 bases outside the gene matches. The CDR3 DNA reads as TGTGCCAGCAGGCTGACCGGGACAGGGATCGACGAGCAGTACTTC. Translating gives CASRLTGTGIDEQYF.

The CDR3 loop is CSASRFGRSPEAFF. In DNA, the CDR3 is TGCAGTGCTAGTCGGTTTGGCAGGTCTCCCGAAGCTTTCTTT. The rearrangement links TRBV20-1 to TRBJ1-1; no definite D call. The CDR3 has 14 residues. V was cut by 3 bases and J by 8 bases, with 19 bases left in between. Germline assignment: CDR1 DFQATT and CDR2 SNEGSKA (reference sequence).